This TCR beta chain was recovered during a study of spatial heterogeneity in lung cancer. MiXCR, run by TCRdb on the 5' RACE reads, gives a single entry per CDR3 protein. The sample lists around 110,000 distinct CDR3 sequences, approximately 12% occurring once. In its sample, this clonotype was seen many times. Time point described: blood at routine non-recurrence follow-up after resection. Whole RNA, which was extracted from tumor, nontumor lung tissue or frozen PBMC, was sequenced without any cell sorting. The CDR3 covers 15 residues. The V and J ends lost 6 bases and 7 bases, in that order; junction bases with no gene match: 10. In germline, CDR1 is ENHRY, CDR2 SYGVKD.

The receptor's source is a male donor with early-stage non-small cell lung cancer. This material consisted of PBMCs, taken at follow-up. V is TRBV10-3 and J is TRBJ1-4; 8 bases match TRBD1. The CDR3: CAIRPGQVGSEKLFF. CDR3 DNA sequence: TGTGCCATCAGACCGGGACAGGTGGGGAGTGAAAAACTGTTTTTT.